What follows are 27 T cell receptor beta chains derived from one specimen sequenced in a study of blood T cells in healthy people across ages. Primed by a sample-barcoded 5' primer and a J-beta primer mix, a second PCR proceeded for roughly 7 to 11 cycles. In TCRdb, the 5' RACE reads were re-called with MiXCR into one record per CDR3 protein. The data contain 1.5 million to 2 million distinct CDR3 sequences, just under 50% of them singletons. Sequencing was performed on blood. These receptors were taken from a woman aged 35 to 49 in good health.

This clonotype was detected only a few times. The chain has TRBV29-1 and TRBJ2-5, with 9 bases lining up with TRBD1. V shed 0 bases and J 0 bases; nucleotides not matched to a gene: 8. This CDR3 comprises 17 residues. Looked up from germline, CDR1 is SQVTM and CDR2 is ANQGSEA. The CDR3 loop is CSVEDWTGTGYQETQYF. The CDR3 region has the DNA TGCAGCGTTGAAGATTGGACCGGGACAGGGTACCAAGAGACCCAGTACTTC.

V usage is TRBV7-2 and J usage is TRBJ2-5, with D perhaps matching TRBD1 (5 bases). From germline, CDR1 is SGHTA and CDR2 FQGNSA. This CDR3 has 12 amino acids. The germline V and J ends were trimmed by 4 bases and 9 bases, with 12 bases remaining between them. This chain's CDR3 is CASSYQRGSQYF. The CDR3 bases are TGTGCCAGCAGCTATCAAAGGGGATCCCAGTACTTC.

This clonotype was found many times. The rearrangement links TRBV29-1 to TRBJ2-3; 9 bases match TRBD1. The CDR3 contains 14 residues. Trimming removed 8 bases from V and 3 bases from J; junction bases left unmatched: 9. Germline CDR1 reads SQVTM; CDR2 reads ANQGSEA. The CDR3 DNA follows: TGCAGCACGTCGGGACAGGGTGTGACAGATACGCAGTATTTT. This encodes CSTSGQGVTDTQYF.

The V call is TRBV4-3, the J call TRBJ2-1; tentatively, D is TRBD1 or TRBD2 (6 bases each). The CDR3 loop spans 13 amino acids. V dropped 1 base and J dropped 12 bases, with 13 bases sitting between them. From germline, CDR1 is LGHNA and CDR2 YSLEER. CDR3: CASSQVEGEPQFF. CDR3 nucleotides: TGCGCCAGCAGCCAAGTGGAGGGGGAACCGCAGTTCTTC.

The chain uses TRBV7-9 and TRBJ2-2; D possibly corresponds to TRBD1 (6 bases). This CDR3 spans 16 amino acids. Germline V gene data show CDR1 as SEHNR and CDR2 as FQNEAQ (reference sequence). V was clipped by 1 base and J by 2 bases, with 11 bases between them. Here the CDR3 DNA reads TGTGCCAGCAGCTTAGTGGCAGGGGAAAACACCGGGGAGCTGTTTTTT. Its translation is CASSLVAGENTGELFF.

This chain links TRBV6-2 or TRBV6-3 with TRBJ1-2; D may be TRBD1 (6 bases). The germline CDR1 and CDR2 sequences are MNHEY and SVGEGT. V was cut by 2 bases and J by 8 bases, with 12 bases left in between. This CDR3 region has 13 residues. The CDR3 region is CASSYGTLVGYTF. The CDR3 DNA follows: TGTGCCAGCAGTTACGGGACACTCGTCGGCTACACCTTC.

This rearrangement joins TRBV3-1 to TRBJ2-4; 8 bases align to TRBD1. Matching the DNA end better, TRBJ2-5 makes the J call doubtful. The germline V gene encodes CDR1 LGHDT and CDR2 YNNKEL (reference sequence). The length of the CDR3 is 14 residues. CDR3 bases: TGTGCCAGCAGCCCCCGGGACAGGTTTGAGACCCAGTACTTC. Residues: CASSPRDRFETQYF.

There are a few counts of this clonotype. This chain joins TRBV6-2 or TRBV6-3 and TRBJ2-3; either TRBD1 or TRBD2 may supply D (7 bases each). CDR3 length equals 16 residues. Germline CDR1 reads MNHEY; CDR2 reads SVGEGT. The V and J ends lost 0 bases and 6 bases respectively, with 16 bases between them. The CDR3 region is CASSYSAGGVSDTQYF. The CDR3 coding sequence is TGTGCCAGCAGTTACTCAGCAGGGGGGGTCTCCGATACGCAGTATTTT.

This clonotype was seen once. The gene calls are TRBV14 and TRBJ1-6; unclear D gene. The CDR3 has 18 amino acids. The germline gives CDR1 SGHDN, CDR2 FVKESK. V gave up 0 bases and J gave up 7 bases, with 19 bases separating them. CDR3 loop: CASSQDDPYSGYNSPLHF. The CDR3 DNA reads as TGTGCCAGCAGCCAAGATGACCCTTATTCGGGGTACAATTCACCCCTCCACTTT.

The chain combines TRBV4-2 with TRBJ2-4; 10 bases line up with TRBD2. Germline lookup yields CDR1 LGHNA and CDR2 YNFKEQ. The CDR3 extends over 15 amino acids. V lost 1 base and J lost 8; bases outside the gene matches: 5. CDR3 sequence: CASSQGLAGDDIQYF. CDR3 in DNA: TGTGCCAGCAGCCAAGGACTAGCGGGTGACGACATTCAGTACTTC.

As concerns this clonotype: An end of the junction does not agree with germline; a read error may underlie this. The rearrangement uses TRBV7-7 and TRBJ2-3; no definite D call. CDR3 size: 16 residues. Germline V gene sequence: CDR1 SSHAT, CDR2 FNYEAQ (reference sequence). CDR3 in amino acids: CASSLGIGVATDTQYF. The CDR3 region has the DNA TGTGCTAGCAGCTTAGGGATTGGGGTGGCGACAGATACGCAGTATTTT.

There are a few counts of this clonotype. The V gene is TRBV5-6, the J gene TRBJ2-7, with 9 bases lining up with TRBD1. There are 16 residues in the CDR3. In germline, CDR1 is SGHDT, CDR2 YYEEEE. Trimming took 0 bases from V and 6 from J; bases not matched to a gene: 10. This CDR3 reads CASSLGGDRAPLEQYF. CDR3 bases: TGTGCCAGCAGCTTGGGGGGGGACAGGGCCCCTCTCGAGCAGTACTTC.

CDR3 amino acids: CSVEERQGMGNEQFF. CDR3 sequence (DNA): TGCAGCGTTGAAGAGAGGCAGGGGATGGGCAATGAGCAGTTCTTC. This chain uses TRBV29-1 with TRBJ2-1; the D gene is possibly TRBD1 (6 bases). The CDR3 spans 15 residues. Germline CDR1 and CDR2: SQVTM and ANQGSEA. V gave up 0 bases and J gave up 6 bases, with 15 bases separating them.

In this sample, this clonotype turned up many times. The V call is TRBV7-2, the J call TRBJ2-5, with D perhaps being TRBD1 or TRBD2 (5 bases each). The V end lost 3 bases, the J end lost 4 bases, and 9 bases lay between the germline ends. CDR1 SGHTA and CDR2 FQGNSA come from the germline V gene. The CDR3 extends over 13 amino acids. CDR3 coding DNA: TGTGCCAGCAGCTTTGGGACCGTAGAGACCCAGTACTTC. As protein: CASSFGTVETQYF.

There are a few counts of this clonotype. The chain recombines TRBV7-9 with TRBJ2-7; D may be TRBD1 or TRBD2 (5 bases each). The J call may be mistaken, given a closer DNA end match to TRBJ2-5. The CDR3 runs to 13 residues. Germline assignment: CDR1 SEHNR and CDR2 FQNEAQ (reference sequence). The CDR3 is CASNSAGAETQYF. The CDR3 DNA follows: TGTGCCAGCAACTCAGCCGGGGCCGAGACCCAGTACTTC.

This chain uses TRBV20-1 with TRBJ1-1; D possibly corresponds to TRBD1 (6 bases). In germline, CDR1 is DFQATT, CDR2 SNEGSKA (reference sequence). The CDR3 runs to 17 residues. The V gene lost 6 bases and the J gene lost 2 bases, with 25 bases spanning the gap. CDR3 in amino acids: CSAPPRDTGEVNTEAFF. As DNA, the CDR3 is TGCAGTGCCCCCCCCAGGGACACGGGCGAGGTAAACACTGAAGCTTTCTTT.

V is TRBV7-8 and J is TRBJ2-1; TRBD2 aligns across 10 bases. This CDR3 contains 16 residues. The germline V gene encodes CDR1 SGHVS and CDR2 FQNEAQ. Unmatched junction bases numbered 14, after V lost 8 bases and J lost 7 bases. The CDR3 protein is CASQASGGVLGNEQFF. CDR3 nucleotide sequence: TGTGCCAGCCAGGCTAGCGGGGGAGTCCTGGGTAATGAGCAGTTCTTC.

This clonotype came up a few times. The V gene is TRBV18, the J gene TRBJ2-1; D is uncertain. Trimming shortened V by 8 bases and J by 7 bases, and 12 bases separated the two germline ends. CDR1 is KGHSH and CDR2 is LQKENI in the germline V gene. The CDR3 is made up of 12 amino acids. CDR3 loop: CASSPAFNEQFF. In nucleotides, the CDR3 is TGTGCCAGCAGTCCAGCCTTTAATGAGCAGTTCTTC.

The CDR3 loop is CASSLLGEPYNEQFF. CDR3 sequence (DNA): TGCGCCAGCAGCTTGCTCGGGGAGCCCTACAATGAGCAGTTCTTC. The genes are TRBV5-1 and TRBJ2-1; D perhaps matches TRBD2 (5 bases). The CDR3 totals 15 residues. V was shortened by 1 base and J by 2 bases, with 10 bases between the two germline ends. Per the germline V gene, CDR1 is SGHRS and CDR2 is YFSETQ.

The J gene is TRBJ1-2, the V gene TRBV6-5, with D perhaps TRBD1 (6 bases). V was trimmed by 2 bases and J by 8 bases, leaving 15 bases between them. This CDR3 comprises 14 residues. Germline values: CDR1 MNHEY, CDR2 SVGAGI. For the CDR3, the DNA is TGTGCCAGCAGTTACAGTCGGGGACAAAAGGGCTACACCTTC. This translates into CASSYSRGQKGYTF.

The V and J genes are TRBV11-1 and TRBJ1-6; perhaps TRBD1 as D (6 bases). The V gene's germline CDR1 is SGHAT and CDR2 FQDESV (reference sequence). The CDR3 is 16 amino acids. V shed 4 bases and J shed 7 bases, with 17 bases lying between them. CDR3 coding DNA: TGTGCCAGCAGCTCGCACCCAAAGACAGGCAATTCACCCCTCCACTTT. Residues: CASSSHPKTGNSPLHF. Using reference TRBV11-1 and TRBJ1-6 for the parts outside the CDR3, the full variable domain is EAEVAQSPRYKITEKSQAVAFWCDPISGHATLYWYRQILGQGPELLVQFQDESVVDDSQLPKDRFSAERLKGVDSTLKIQPAELGDSAMYLCASSSHPKTGNSPLHFGNGTRLTVT.

The V call is TRBV5-1, the J call TRBJ1-3; maybe TRBD1 (6 bases). The ends were cut back, 5 bases at V and 0 bases at J, with 6 bases in the middle. Germline assignment: CDR1 SGHRS and CDR2 YFSETQ. This CDR3 has 13 amino acids. Written as DNA, the CDR3 is TGCGCCAGCAGGACAGGCTCTGGAAACACCATATATTTT. This gives the protein CASRTGSGNTIYF.

This clonotype has a handful of counts. CDR3 coding DNA: TGTGCCAGCAGCTTCTCCCCGGCTACCTACGAGCAGTACTTC. Translating it yields CASSFSPATYEQYF. This rearrangement joins TRBV13 to TRBJ2-7; D is undetermined. Per germline, CDR1 PRHDT and CDR2 FYEKMQ (reference sequence). V was shortened by 3 bases and J by 2 bases, with 11 bases between the two germline ends. There are 14 residues in the CDR3.

This chain uses TRBV4-3 with TRBJ1-2; weak D call: TRBD1 (5 bases). The germline V gene encodes CDR1 LGHNA and CDR2 YSLEER. Trimming removed 0 bases from V and 4 bases from J, with 9 bases in between. This CDR3 is 14 amino acids long. The CDR3 DNA reads as TGCGCCAGCAGCCAAGATGAGGGGTTCTATGGCTACACCTTC. This gives the protein CASSQDEGFYGYTF.

This chain uses TRBV6-2 or TRBV6-3 with TRBJ1-1; D is perhaps TRBD1 (5 bases). V was pared by 0 bases and J by 8 bases, with 7 bases between. The CDR3 spans 12 residues. Germline V gene sequence: CDR1 MNHEY, CDR2 SVGEGT. The CDR3 loop reads CASSYSTAEAFF. In DNA form, the CDR3 reads TGTGCCAGCAGTTACTCGACAGCAGAAGCTTTCTTT.

This clonotype was picked up a small number of times. V and J are TRBV4-1 and TRBJ2-6; possibly TRBD1 for D (5 bases). The germline CDR1 and CDR2 sequences are MGHRA and YSYEKL. The CDR3 runs 19 residues. The V and J ends lost 0 bases and 2 bases respectively, with 17 bases between them. The CDR3 DNA reads TGCGCCAGCAGCCAAGAAGGTTTCGGCAGGGTAACTGGGGCCAACGTCCTGACTTTC. As protein: CASSQEGFGRVTGANVLTF.

The gene calls are TRBV4-1 and TRBJ1-2, with D hard to call. Germline assignment: CDR1 MGHRA and CDR2 YSYEKL. Trimming removed 2 bases from V and 5 bases from J, with 15 bases in between. The CDR3 is made up of 15 amino acids. CDR3 sequence (DNA): TGCGCCAGCAGCCAAACTCGGGCCGCCGGGTATGGCTACACCTTC. It codes for CASSQTRAAGYGYTF.